Reported below is one T cell receptor beta chain. In this sample, this clonotype turned up many times. Which antigen it targets is not known. Base-call qualities are not available, and no considerably larger clone is one nucleotide away. The germline V gene specifies MNHEY as CDR1 and SVGEGT as CDR2. The CDR3 has 13 amino acids, counting the end cysteine and phenylalanine. Only the CDR3 DNA is retained, 39 bases long and in frame from the first base. V drops 10 bases and J drops 4 bases, leaving 17 bases in between. A patient counted as having stable Graves' hyperthyroidism if no progression to ophthalmopathy occurred over 18 months of follow-up. Hyperthyroidism patients were newly diagnosed, with disease duration under 2 months, and aged 18 to 65 years. Exclusion was applied to patients with uncontrolled infections, other autoimmune diseases, pregnancy or lactation. Diagnoses were based on clinical symptoms, serum thyroxine and TRAb, thyroid ultrasound and orbital computed tomography. Total RNA was extracted with Trizol reagent, and quality was checked on an Agilent 2100 Bioanalyzer.

The TCR beta CDR3 regions were amplified from the RNA transcripts. The TCR CDR3 was subjected to a first round of RT-PCR using the HTBI primer set and the Qiagen OneStep RT-PCR kit. The libraries were constructed in a second round of multiplex PCR and then size-selected and purified. Libraries were sequenced paired-end with 100 bp reads on an Illumina HiSeq2000. In the paper's pipeline: SOAPnuke was used to process the raw data, removing reads that contained adapters or uncalled bases, had a mean Phred below 15, or lacked an exact match to the constant primer or identifier. High-quality paired reads were merged using COPE v1.2.5, and each unique nucleotide sequence was defined as a clonotype. Clonotypes were aligned to IMGT TRBV, TRBD and TRBJ reference segments using MiTCR v1.1. Analysis was restricted to V-J combinations with a frequency above 0.0001, which covered roughly 99% of repertoires. A TCS score was defined as the ratio of F50 (clonal expansion) to E x V (chaos), with BLOSUM62-based TCRdist applied between CDR3 peptides within each V-J. Welch's t-statistics and random forest reduced roughly 540 V-J features to around 14, which were used in a naive Bayes classifier (R e1071). Thyroid-blood repertoire similarity was quantified with the Morisita-Horn index. TCRdb applied fastp at Q25 and MiXCR to the public reads, then kept only in-frame beta chains. Every distinct CDR3 protein forms one entry, paired with its most common genes and DNA. These V and J calls derive from TCRdb rather than the authors' analysis. The sample table holds almost 600,000 distinct CDR3 sequences, of which under 60% were seen once. Jointly, the top ten make up roughly 7.7% of the sample.

These data originate in a study of T cells in Graves' hyperthyroidism and ophthalmopathy (dated by TCRdb to the late 2010s). Broadly, across the study: A discovery cohort of around 98 patients, roughly 45 with Graves' ophthalmopathy and 57 with stable Graves' hyperthyroidism, was used to find distinguishing TCR V-J signatures. The 85 to 100 discovery patients were divided at random into training and test sets in a 7:3 ratio. Thyroid tissue and blood T-cell repertoires from six Graves' hyperthyroidism patients were also compared in the study. The paper reports TCR Vbeta CDR3 sequencing of about 140 peripheral blood samples: around 45 ophthalmopathy, under 80 hyperthyroidism and approximately 17 progressor patients. Prospective prediction of ophthalmopathy was tested in an independent validation cohort of some 20 hyperthyroidism patients and some 17 patients who later progressed to ophthalmopathy. After sampling, hyperthyroidism patients received methimazole starting at 30 mg daily, and ophthalmopathy patients received high-dose intravenous methylprednisolone. The paper's findings and limits, for the study overall: In validation, the model predicted progression to ophthalmopathy a median of about 5.9 months before onset, with approximately 71% sensitivity and more than 72% specificity. Most expanded thyroid clonotypes (frequency above 0.001) were also detected in blood, suggesting blood repertoires may reflect thyroid immune responses. A 13 V-J signature model separated ophthalmopathy from stable hyperthyroidism, with approximately 87% sensitivity and 81.08% specificity in cross-validation and 80%/75% in testing. No statistical method was used to fix the sample size in advance, and group allocation was not hidden from the investigators.

This TCR was sampled from a woman under 30 with Graves' hyperthyroidism. This receptor chain uses TRBV6-2 or TRBV6-3 and TRBJ2-7; possibly the D gene is TRBD1, per 5 matching bases. The sample taken for sequencing was peripheral blood or thyroid tissue (not recorded which). In nucleotides, the sequence is TGTGCCATCAGCATCAGACAGCAGTACGAGCAGTACTTC. It is translated as CAISIRQQYEQYF.